The clone carrying this TCR beta chain came up once. Antigen specificity is unknown. This sample stems from a study of cytomegalovirus exposure and HLA in healthy donors. On the study more broadly: A data release that came early held approximately 85 million unique TCRs from HLA-typed donors.

Study results and limitations: Later analysis suggested links between common viral pathogens and several top significant clusters.

Primers included in the PCR were 60 Vbeta and 13 Jbeta primers. Data came from immunoSEQ multiplex PCR; TCRdb stores just in-frame clones and leaves some out. The sample shows about 110,000 clones, around 81% of them seen only once. The TCR comes from a woman under 40 in good health and CMV-seronegative. Sequenced: PBMCs.

CDR3 in DNA: TGTGCCAGTAGTAGACAGGGGAACACTGAAGCTTTCTTT. Its translation: CASSRQGNTEAFF. This rearrangement joins TRBV19 to TRBJ1-1; 7 bases fit TRBD1. The CDR3 is 13 residues long. V lost 4 bases, J lost 1 base, and 0 bases stayed unmatched. Germline values: CDR1 LNHDA, CDR2 SQIVND (reference sequence).